This TCR beta chain was sequenced in a study of tumor-infiltrating lymphocytes in primary liver carcinoma. Turning to the study itself: Men as well as women, aged 30 to 69 years, made up the patients.

Germline CDR1 and CDR2: MNHNS and SASEGT. The V and J ends lost 5 bases and 12 bases, in that order; junction bases with no gene match: 12. CDR3 length equals 14 residues. In its sample, this clonotype was seen many times. Germline DNA was also extracted, while the blood RNA originated from unsorted whole blood. TCR beta cDNA was reverse-transcribed from roughly 520 ng of total RNA. The reaction used a constant-region primer and ProtoScript II reverse transcriptase. Slightly modified ARM-PCR served as the procedure for the TCR beta libraries. These libraries came from three rounds of nested multiplex PCR. The study ran its first two PCR rounds for roughly 10 cycles each, using TRBV1-TRBV30 forward primers and a C-beta reverse primer. From the multiplex PCR reads, TCRdb called clonotypes with MiXCR, one entry per CDR3 protein. The sample consists of around 210,000 distinct CDR3 sequences, roughly 61% of them appearing once.

The material sequenced was peripheral blood. This rearrangement joins TRBV6-1 to TRBJ2-1; TRBD1 aligns across 8 bases. This receptor was taken from a woman in her sixties with primary liver carcinoma and hepatitis B virus infection. Here the CDR3 DNA reads TGTGCCAGCAGTTTGGACAGGGTCTTGGCCGGGCAGTTCTTC. Protein product: CASSLDRVLAGQFF.